The T cell receptor beta chain under discussion was sequenced for a study of T cell responses to AZD1222 COVID-19 vaccine. Notes on the study in general: Spike-specific TCR breadth and depth both grew after two AZD1222 doses.

Assay used: immunoSEQ multiplex PCR; TCRdb lists only in-frame clones, some missing. The table records around 100,000 clones, roughly 91% of them present only once. This CDR3 contains 13 residues. Trimming left V 11 bases short and J 0 bases short, with 11 bases between. Per germline, CDR1 SNHLY and CDR2 FYNNEI. Points on this clone: Its antigen is still unknown.

The sequence was obtained from an adult in good health. The chain is built from TRBV2 and TRBJ1-3; D remains unclear. The specimen comprised peripheral blood, sampled on day 0 of AZD1222 vaccination. CDR3 sequence: CASQLSSGNTIYF. CDR3 coding DNA: TGTGCCTCTCAGCTAAGCTCTGGAAACACCATATATTTT.